This record looks at one T cell receptor beta chain sequence and its context. Its antigen is still unknown. Patients were excluded for autoimmune disease history or systemic immunosuppression. The data were taken from a study of OX40 agonist ivuxolimab in advanced cancers. Turning to the study itself: Recorded diagnoses for dose-escalation patients were hepatocellular carcinoma, melanoma, renal cell or head and neck cancer.

Germline lookup yields CDR1 MDHEN and CDR2 SYDVKM. This CDR3 contains 14 residues. The ends were cut back, 1 base at V and 5 bases at J, with 8 bases in the middle. Study-wide points: Among T cells, CD8+ cells averaged more expanded clones than CD4+ cells.

TCRdb's copy holds only in-frame clones and misses some; the assay was immunoSEQ multiplex PCR. The repertoire holds 90,000 to 100,000 clones, with around 85% as singletons. The source material was CD4+ or CD8+ T cells sorted from blood, sampled in a trial of the OX40 agonist ivuxolimab. The chain links TRBV28 to TRBJ2-2; weak D call: TRBD2 (5 bases). The source of this sequence is an adult with an advanced solid tumor such as melanoma, head and neck, liver or kidney cancer. The CDR3 DNA sequence: TGTGCCAGCAGTTTATCTCGAGGGACCGGGGAGCTGTTTTTT. Amino acid sequence: CASSLSRGTGELFF.